The subject of this entry is one T cell receptor beta chain. It has no known antigen specificity. No per-base quality is available; no much larger clone lies one base away. The immunoSEQ Assay, a bias-controlled multiplex PCR, was used to amplify TCRbeta CDR3 regions from genomic DNA. The published analysis was carried out like this. The number of nucleated cells in each sample was estimated from the amplification of reference gene primers within the assay. Sequence reads were collapsed and filtered to measure the absolute abundance of every unique TCRbeta CDR3 rearrangement. For each sample, productive Simpson clonality was calculated by taking the square root of Simpson's diversity index across productive rearrangements. This immuneACCESS table, as held by TCRdb, lists in-frame sequences with V and J called but not all clones. Of the missing ones, under half trace to an unresolved V gene in checked studies; the others have no known cause. The V and J calls and the clone size are those of that table, but D and trimming were determined from the DNA. The sample table lists 55,000 to 90,000 clones, about 90% of them with a count of one. Roughly 14% of the sample goes to the ten largest clones.

This sample stems from a study of blood T cell repertoires in COVID-19 (TCRdb year 2020). Some background on the complete study: The collaborator samples originated in the United States, Italy and Spain and spanned the acute and convalescent phases of COVID-19. The prospective study material was composed of cDNA or gDNA derived from T cells, B-cell-depleted T cells, or PBMCs. The dataset comprised deeply sampled blood TCRbeta repertoires from subjects exposed to, actively infected with, or recovered from COVID-19. A freely available public database, intended as a resource for researchers studying the immune response to SARS-CoV-2, is where the repertoires were released. Samples were obtained from the ongoing ImmuneRACE study (first 160 participants) and from roughly 1,300 subjects provided by 6 global collaborators. A de-identified subject ID, COVID-19 status, age in years and sex were almost always included in the sample metadata. Where available, HLA class I and class II types were taken from metadata supplied by the sample provider and were not determined by assay-based typing.

The collaborating institutions used their own protocols to collect whole blood in K2EDTA tubes. Collaborator samples were shipped for TCRbeta analysis as frozen whole blood, isolated PBMCs, or DNA extracted from either sample type. Relative to germline, V is missing 5 bases and J is missing 4 bases, with 7 bases of the junction outside any gene match. According to the germline V gene, CDR1 reads SGHTA and CDR2 reads FQGNSA. The CDR3 measures 15 amino acids from cysteine to phenylalanine. Of all the DNA, just the CDR3 is kept, 45 bases in frame from base 1. What the work shows at the level of the full study, not this receptor alone: How much clinical and demographic metadata was included differed by source and by participant, and the metadata was provided uncurated.

Recombination connected TRBV7-2 to TRBJ1-2, with 10 middle bases fitting TRBD1. The TCR sequence derives from a human donor with active COVID-19. The donor label of this sample is uncertain. The sequencing input was peripheral blood. The CDR3 corresponds to CASSHPTGGSYGYTF. In nucleotides, the sequence is TGTGCCAGCAGCCACCCGACAGGGGGCTCCTATGGCTACACCTTC.